Described below is a single TCR beta chain sequence and its context. The data stem from a study of blood T cell repertoires in COVID-19. In the study overall: Samples of COVID-19 (acute and convalescent) were obtained from the United States, Italy and Spain. PBMCs, B-cell-depleted T cells, or T cells provided the cDNA or gDNA that made up the material.

The CDR3 totals 14 residues. V lost 6 bases and J 5 bases, leaving 16 bases between the germline ends. CDR1 and CDR2 from the germline V gene are MNHEY and SMNVEV (reference sequence). Authors' processing steps: Cell counts per sample came from amplifying reference gene primers. Generated by immunoSEQ multiplex PCR, the TCRdb table keeps only in-frame clones and is missing some. V and J calls and clone size are as listed in that table; D and trimming were resolved from the DNA. The table has tens of thousands of clones, 80% to 90% seen once. The rearrangement links TRBV27 to TRBJ1-1, with D perhaps TRBD1 (5 bases). This clonotype was sampled from a woman older than 75 with acute or convalescent COVID-19. Sequencing used peripheral blood. The CDR3 sequence: CASSSKMGPTEAFF. CDR3 nucleotide sequence: TGTGCCAGCAGCTCGAAAATGGGGCCTACTGAAGCTTTCTTT.